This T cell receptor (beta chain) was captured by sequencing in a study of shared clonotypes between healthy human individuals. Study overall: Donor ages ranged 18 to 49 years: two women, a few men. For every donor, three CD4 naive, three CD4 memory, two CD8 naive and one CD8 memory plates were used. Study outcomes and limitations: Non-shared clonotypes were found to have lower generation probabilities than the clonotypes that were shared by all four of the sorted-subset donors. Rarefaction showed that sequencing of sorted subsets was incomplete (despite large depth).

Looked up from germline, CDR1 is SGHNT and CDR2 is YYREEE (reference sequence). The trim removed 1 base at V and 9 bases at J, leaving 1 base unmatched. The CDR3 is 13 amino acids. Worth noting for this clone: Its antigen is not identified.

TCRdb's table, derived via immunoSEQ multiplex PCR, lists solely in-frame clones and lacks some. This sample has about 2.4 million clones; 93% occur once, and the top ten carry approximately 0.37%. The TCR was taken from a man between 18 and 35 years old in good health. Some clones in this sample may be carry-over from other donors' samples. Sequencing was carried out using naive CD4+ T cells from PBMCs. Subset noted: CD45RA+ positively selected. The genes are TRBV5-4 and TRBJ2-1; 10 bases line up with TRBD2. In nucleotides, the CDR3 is TGTGCCAGCAGCTTGAGCGGGAGGGTTGAGCAGTTCTTC. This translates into CASSLSGRVEQFF.